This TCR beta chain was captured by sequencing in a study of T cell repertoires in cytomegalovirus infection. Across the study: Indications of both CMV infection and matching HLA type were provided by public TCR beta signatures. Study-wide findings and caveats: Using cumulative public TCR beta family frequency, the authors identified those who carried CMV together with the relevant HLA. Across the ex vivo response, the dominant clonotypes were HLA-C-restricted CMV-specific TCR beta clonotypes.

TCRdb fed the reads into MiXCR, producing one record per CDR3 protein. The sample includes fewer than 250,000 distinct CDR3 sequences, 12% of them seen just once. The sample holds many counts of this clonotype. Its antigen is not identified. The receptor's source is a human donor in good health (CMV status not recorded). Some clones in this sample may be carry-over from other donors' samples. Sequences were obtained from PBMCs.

The chain's CDR3 is CASRVDSSSYNSPLHF. In nucleotides, the CDR3 is TGTGCCAGCAGAGTGGACAGTTCCTCCTATAATTCACCCCTCCACTTT. The chain combines TRBV12-3 or TRBV12-4 with TRBJ1-6; D may be TRBD1 (6 bases). This CDR3 is built from 16 residues. The V end lost 6 bases, the J end lost 0 bases, and 12 bases lay between the germline ends.